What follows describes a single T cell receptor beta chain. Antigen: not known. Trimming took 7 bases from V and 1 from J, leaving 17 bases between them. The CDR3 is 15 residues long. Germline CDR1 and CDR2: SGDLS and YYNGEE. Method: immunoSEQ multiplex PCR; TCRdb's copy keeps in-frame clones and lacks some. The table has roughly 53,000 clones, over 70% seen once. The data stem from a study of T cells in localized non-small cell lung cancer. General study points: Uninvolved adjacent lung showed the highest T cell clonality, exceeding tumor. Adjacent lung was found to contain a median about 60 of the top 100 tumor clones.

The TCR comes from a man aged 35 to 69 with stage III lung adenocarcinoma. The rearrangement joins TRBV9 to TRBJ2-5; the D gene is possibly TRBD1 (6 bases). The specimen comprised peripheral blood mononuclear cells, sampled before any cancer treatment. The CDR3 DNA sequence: TGTGCCAGCGGAAGGAACAGGGCCGGCCAAGAGACCCAGTACTTC. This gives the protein CASGRNRAGQETQYF.